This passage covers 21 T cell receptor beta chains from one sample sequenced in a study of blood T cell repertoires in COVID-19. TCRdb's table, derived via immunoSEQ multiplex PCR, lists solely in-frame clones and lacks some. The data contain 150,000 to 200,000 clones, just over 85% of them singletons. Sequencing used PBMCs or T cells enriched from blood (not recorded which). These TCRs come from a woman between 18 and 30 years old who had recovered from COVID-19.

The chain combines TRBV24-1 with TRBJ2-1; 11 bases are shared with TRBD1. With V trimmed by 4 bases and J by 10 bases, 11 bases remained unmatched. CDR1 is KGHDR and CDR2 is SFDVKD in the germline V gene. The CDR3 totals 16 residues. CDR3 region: CATSDATGQGADEQFF. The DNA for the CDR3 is TGTGCCACCAGTGACGCGACAGGACAGGGGGCTGACGAGCAGTTCTTC.

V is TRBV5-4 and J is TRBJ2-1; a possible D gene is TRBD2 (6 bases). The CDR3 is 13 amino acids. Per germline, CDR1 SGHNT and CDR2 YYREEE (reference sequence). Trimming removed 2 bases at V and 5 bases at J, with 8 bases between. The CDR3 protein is CASSFGGNNEQFF. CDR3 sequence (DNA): TGTGCCAGCAGCTTTGGCGGGAACAATGAGCAGTTCTTC.

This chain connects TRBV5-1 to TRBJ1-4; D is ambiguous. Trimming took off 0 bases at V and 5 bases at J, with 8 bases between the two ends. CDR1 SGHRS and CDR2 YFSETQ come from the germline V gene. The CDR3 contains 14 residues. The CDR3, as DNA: TGCGCCAGCAGCTTGGACGGAGTAAATGAAAAACTGTTTTTT. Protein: CASSLDGVNEKLFF.

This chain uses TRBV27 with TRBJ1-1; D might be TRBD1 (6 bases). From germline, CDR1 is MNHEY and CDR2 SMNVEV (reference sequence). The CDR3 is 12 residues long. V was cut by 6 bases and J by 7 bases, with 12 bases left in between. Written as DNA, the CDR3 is TGTGCCAGCAGGGGGGCAGGAGGTGAAGCTTTCTTT. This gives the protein CASRGAGGEAFF.

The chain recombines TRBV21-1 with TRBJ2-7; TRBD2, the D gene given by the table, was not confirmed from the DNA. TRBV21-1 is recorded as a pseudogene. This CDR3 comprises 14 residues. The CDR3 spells CASRIRGSTYEQYF. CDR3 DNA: TGTGCCAGCAGGATACGAGGTTCCACCTACGAGCAGTACTTC.

The CDR3 bases are TGTGCCAGCAGTTTACAGGGTGATACGCAGTATTTT. Translated, it gives CASSLQGDTQYF. V and J are TRBV27 and TRBJ2-3; TRBD1 might be the D (5 bases). The CDR3 has 12 amino acids. CDR1 MNHEY and CDR2 SMNVEV come from the germline V gene (reference sequence). V was clipped by 2 bases and J by 6 bases, with 6 bases between them.

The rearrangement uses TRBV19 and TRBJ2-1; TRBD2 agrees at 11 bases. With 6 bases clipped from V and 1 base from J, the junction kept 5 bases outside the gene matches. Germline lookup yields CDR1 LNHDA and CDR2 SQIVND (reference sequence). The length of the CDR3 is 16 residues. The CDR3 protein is CASRLTSGGSYNEQFF. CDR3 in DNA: TGTGCCAGTAGACTAACTAGCGGGGGTTCCTACAATGAGCAGTTCTTC.

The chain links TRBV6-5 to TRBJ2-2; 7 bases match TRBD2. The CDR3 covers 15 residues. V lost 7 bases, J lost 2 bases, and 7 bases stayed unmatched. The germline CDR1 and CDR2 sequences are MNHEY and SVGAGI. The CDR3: CASTGGLTNTGELFF. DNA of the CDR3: TGTGCCAGCACCGGGGGACTAACTAACACCGGGGAGCTGTTTTTT.

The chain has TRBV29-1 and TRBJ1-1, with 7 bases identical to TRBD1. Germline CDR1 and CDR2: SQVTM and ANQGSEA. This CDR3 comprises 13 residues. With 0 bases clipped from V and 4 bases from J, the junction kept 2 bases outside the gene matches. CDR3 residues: CSVEDQGGTEAFF. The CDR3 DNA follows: TGCAGCGTTGAAGATCAGGGGGGCACTGAAGCTTTCTTT. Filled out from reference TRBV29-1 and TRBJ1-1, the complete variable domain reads SAVISQKPSRDICQRGTSLTIQCQVDSQVTMMFWYRQQPGQSLTLIATANQGSEATYESGFVIDKFPISRPNLTFSTLTVSNMSPEDSSIYLCSVEDQGGTEAFFGQGTRLTVV.

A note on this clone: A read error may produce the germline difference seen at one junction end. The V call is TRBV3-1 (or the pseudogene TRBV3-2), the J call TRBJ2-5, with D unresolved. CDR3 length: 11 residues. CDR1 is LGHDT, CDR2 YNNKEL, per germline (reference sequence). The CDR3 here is CASSQGLTQDF. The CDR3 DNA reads TGTGCCAGCAGCCAAGGATTAACGCAGGACTTC.

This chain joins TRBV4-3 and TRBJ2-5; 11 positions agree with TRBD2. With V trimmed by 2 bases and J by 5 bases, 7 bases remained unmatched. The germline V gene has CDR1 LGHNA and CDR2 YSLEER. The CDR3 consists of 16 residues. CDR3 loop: CASSQSIAGGRETQYF. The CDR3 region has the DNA TGCGCCAGCAGCCAATCGATAGCGGGGGGGCGGGAGACCCAGTACTTC.

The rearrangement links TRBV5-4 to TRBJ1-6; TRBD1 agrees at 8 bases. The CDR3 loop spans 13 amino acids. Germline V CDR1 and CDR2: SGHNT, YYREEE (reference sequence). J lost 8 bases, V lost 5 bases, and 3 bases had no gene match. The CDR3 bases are TGTGCCAGCAGGTTACAGGGGGATTCACCCCTCCACTTT. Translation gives CASRLQGDSPLHF.

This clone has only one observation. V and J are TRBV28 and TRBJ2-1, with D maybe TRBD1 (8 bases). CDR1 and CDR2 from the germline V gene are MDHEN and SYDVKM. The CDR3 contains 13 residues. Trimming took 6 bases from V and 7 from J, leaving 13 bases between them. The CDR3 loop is CASRNRGGNEQFF. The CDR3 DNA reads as TGTGCCAGCAGGAACAGGGGGGGGAATGAGCAGTTCTTC.

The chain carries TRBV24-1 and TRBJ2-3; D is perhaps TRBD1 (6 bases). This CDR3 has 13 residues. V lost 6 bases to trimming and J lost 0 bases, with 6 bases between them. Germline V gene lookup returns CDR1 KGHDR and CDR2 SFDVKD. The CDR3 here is CATSTGSTDTQYF. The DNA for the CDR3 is TGTGCCACCAGTACAGGGAGCACAGATACGCAGTATTTT.

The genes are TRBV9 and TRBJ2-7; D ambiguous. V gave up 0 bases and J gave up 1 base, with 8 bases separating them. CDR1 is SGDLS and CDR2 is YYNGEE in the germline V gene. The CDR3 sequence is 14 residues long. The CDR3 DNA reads TGTGCCAGCAGCGTAGAGGCCGGGTCCTACGAGCAGTACTTC. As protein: CASSVEAGSYEQYF.

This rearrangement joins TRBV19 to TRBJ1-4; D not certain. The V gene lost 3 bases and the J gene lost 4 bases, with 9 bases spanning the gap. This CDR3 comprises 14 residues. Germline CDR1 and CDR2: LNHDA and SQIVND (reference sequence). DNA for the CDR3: TGTGCCAGTAGTATCCAGGCCTTTAATGAAAAACTGTTTTTT. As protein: CASSIQAFNEKLFF.

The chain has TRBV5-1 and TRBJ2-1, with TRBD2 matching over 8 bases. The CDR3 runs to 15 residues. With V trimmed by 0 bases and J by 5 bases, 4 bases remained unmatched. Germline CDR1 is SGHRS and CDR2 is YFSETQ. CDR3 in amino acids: CASSLDVAGNNEQFF. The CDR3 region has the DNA TGCGCCAGCAGCTTGGATGTAGCGGGGAACAATGAGCAGTTCTTC.

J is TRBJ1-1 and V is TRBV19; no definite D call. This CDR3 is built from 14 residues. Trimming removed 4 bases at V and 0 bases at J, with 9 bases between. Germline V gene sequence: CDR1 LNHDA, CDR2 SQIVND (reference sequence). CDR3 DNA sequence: TGTGCCAGTAGTAGCCGGGGTCTGAACACTGAAGCTTTCTTT. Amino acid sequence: CASSSRGLNTEAFF.

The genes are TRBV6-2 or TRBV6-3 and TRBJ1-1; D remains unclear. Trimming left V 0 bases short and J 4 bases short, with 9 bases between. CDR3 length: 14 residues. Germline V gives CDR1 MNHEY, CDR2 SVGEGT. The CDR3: CASSYSVRSTEAFF. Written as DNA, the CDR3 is TGTGCCAGCAGTTACTCGGTCAGATCCACTGAAGCTTTCTTT.

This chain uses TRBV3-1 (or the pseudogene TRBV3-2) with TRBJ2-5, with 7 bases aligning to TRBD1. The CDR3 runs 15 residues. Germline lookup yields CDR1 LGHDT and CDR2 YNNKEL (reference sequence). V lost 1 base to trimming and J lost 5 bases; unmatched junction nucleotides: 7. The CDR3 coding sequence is TGTGCCAGCAGCCAAGGCGTCGACAGGGTCGAGACCCAGTACTTC. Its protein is CASSQGVDRVETQYF.

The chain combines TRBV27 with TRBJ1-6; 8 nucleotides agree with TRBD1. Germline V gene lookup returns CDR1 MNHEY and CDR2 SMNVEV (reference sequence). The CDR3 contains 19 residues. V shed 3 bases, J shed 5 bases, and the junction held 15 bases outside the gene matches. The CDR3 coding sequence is TGTGCCAGCAGTTTGAAGGCAGGGGGCCCGTCTTTGAATAATTCACCCCTCCACTTT. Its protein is CASSLKAGGPSLNNSPLHF.